The 5 T cell receptor beta chains in this list originate from one sample, sequenced in a study of OX40 agonist ivuxolimab in advanced cancers. Using immunoSEQ multiplex PCR, the repertoire was profiled, and TCRdb retains in-frame clones only, with some absent. The table shows approximately 91,000 clones, with around 85% occurring only once. The sample consisted of CD4+ or CD8+ T cells sorted from blood, taken in a trial of the OX40 agonist ivuxolimab. The receptors originated from an adult with an advanced solid tumor such as melanoma, head and neck, liver or kidney cancer.

The chain combines TRBV19 with TRBJ2-2; 8 bases align to TRBD1. V lost 7 bases and J lost 5; bases outside the gene matches: 6. The CDR3 has 14 amino acids. The germline V gene has CDR1 LNHDA and CDR2 SQIVND (reference sequence). The chain's CDR3 is CASTIDRGTGELFF. The CDR3 DNA is TGTGCCAGTACGATAGACAGGGGTACCGGGGAGCTGTTTTTT.

The rearrangement joins TRBV7-2 to TRBJ1-2; D remains unclear. Trimming removed 3 bases at V and 0 bases at J, with 8 bases between. The CDR3 loop spans 14 amino acids. Germline CDR1 SGHTA, CDR2 FQGNSA. The CDR3 protein is CASSFQSTNYGYTF. The CDR3 bases are TGTGCCAGCAGCTTTCAGTCTACTAACTATGGCTACACCTTC.

J is TRBJ1-2 and V is TRBV6-6; a weak D match, TRBD1 (6 bases). The CDR3 extends over 15 amino acids. Germline-derived CDR1 and CDR2 are MNHNY and SVGAGI (reference sequence). V lost 8 bases to trimming and J lost 3 bases, with 19 bases between them. CDR3 DNA: TGTGCCAGCCAAGAATCCAAAGGGGGGGACTATGGCTACACCTTC. As protein: CASQESKGGDYGYTF.

CDR3 region: CASKTDVGEQYF. The CDR3 region has the DNA TGTGCCAGCAAGACGGACGTCGGGGAGCAGTACTTC. The chain links TRBV2 to TRBJ2-7; no clear D. V was trimmed by 7 bases and J by 7 bases, leaving 14 bases between them. The CDR3 sequence is 12 residues long. Germline V gives CDR1 SNHLY, CDR2 FYNNEI.

The chain couples TRBV18 to TRBJ1-2; D is uncertain. Germline V gene data show CDR1 as KGHSH and CDR2 as LQKENI. The CDR3 has 14 residues. V dropped 2 bases and J dropped 6 bases, with 13 bases sitting between them. CDR3 in amino acids: CASSPTPAEHGYTF. CDR3 DNA: TGTGCCAGCTCACCAACCCCGGCGGAGCATGGCTACACCTTC.